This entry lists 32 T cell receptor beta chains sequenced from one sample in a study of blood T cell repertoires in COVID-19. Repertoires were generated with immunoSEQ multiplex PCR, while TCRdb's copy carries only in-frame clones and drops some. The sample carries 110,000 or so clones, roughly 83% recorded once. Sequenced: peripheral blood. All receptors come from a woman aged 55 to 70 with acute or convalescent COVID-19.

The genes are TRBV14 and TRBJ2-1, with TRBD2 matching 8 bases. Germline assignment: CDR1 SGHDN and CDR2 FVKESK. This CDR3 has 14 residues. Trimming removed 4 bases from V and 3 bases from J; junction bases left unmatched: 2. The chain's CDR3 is CASSPTSGYNEQFF. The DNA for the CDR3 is TGTGCCAGCAGCCCCACTAGCGGCTACAATGAGCAGTTCTTC.

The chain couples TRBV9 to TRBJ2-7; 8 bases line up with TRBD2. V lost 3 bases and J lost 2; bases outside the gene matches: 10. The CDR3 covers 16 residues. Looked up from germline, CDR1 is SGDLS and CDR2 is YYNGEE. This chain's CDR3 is CASSAPRAGGTYEQYF. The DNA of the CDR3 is TGTGCCAGCAGCGCCCCTCGGGCGGGGGGAACCTACGAGCAGTACTTC.

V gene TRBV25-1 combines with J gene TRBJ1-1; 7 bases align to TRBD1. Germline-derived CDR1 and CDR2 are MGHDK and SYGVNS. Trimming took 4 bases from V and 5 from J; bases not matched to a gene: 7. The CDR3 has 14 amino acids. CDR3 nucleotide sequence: TGTGCCAGCAGTGCCACAGGGGTTCGGACTGAAGCTTTCTTT. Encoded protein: CASSATGVRTEAFF.

This chain's CDR3 is CASRLQGGYGYTF. CDR3 nucleotide sequence: TGTGCCAGCAGGCTACAGGGGGGGTATGGCTACACCTTC. The chain carries TRBV27 and TRBJ1-2, with 8 bases aligning to TRBD1. Germline V gives CDR1 MNHEY, CDR2 SMNVEV (reference sequence). The CDR3 length is 13 residues. Losses at the gene ends were 6 bases for V and 5 bases for J; bases not matched to a gene: 5.

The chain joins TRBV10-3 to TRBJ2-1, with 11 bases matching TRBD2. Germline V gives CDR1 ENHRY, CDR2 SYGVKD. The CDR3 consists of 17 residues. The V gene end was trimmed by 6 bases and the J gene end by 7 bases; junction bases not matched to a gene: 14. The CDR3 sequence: CAISTGGSGGARNEQFF. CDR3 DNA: TGTGCCATCAGCACCGGGGGTAGCGGGGGGGCACGTAATGAGCAGTTCTTC.

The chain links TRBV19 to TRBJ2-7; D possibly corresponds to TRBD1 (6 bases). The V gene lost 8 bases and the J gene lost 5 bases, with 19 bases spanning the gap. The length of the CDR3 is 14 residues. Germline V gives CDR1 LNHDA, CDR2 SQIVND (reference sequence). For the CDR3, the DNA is TGTGCCAGTGGGAACCAGGGCAGGGGAAACGAGCAGTACTTC. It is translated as CASGNQGRGNEQYF.

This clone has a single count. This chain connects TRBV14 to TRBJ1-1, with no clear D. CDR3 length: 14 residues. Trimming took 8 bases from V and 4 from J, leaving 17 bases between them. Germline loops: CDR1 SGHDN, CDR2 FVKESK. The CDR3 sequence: CASRGGVYSTEAFF. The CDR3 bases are TGTGCCAGCCGTGGCGGGGTTTATAGCACTGAAGCTTTCTTT. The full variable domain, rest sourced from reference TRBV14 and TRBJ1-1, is EAGVTQFPSHSVIEKGQTVTLRCDPISGHDNLYWYRRVMGKEIKFLLHFVKESKQDESGMPNNRFLAERTGGTYSTLKVQPAELEDSGVYFCASRGGVYSTEAFFGQGTRLTVV.

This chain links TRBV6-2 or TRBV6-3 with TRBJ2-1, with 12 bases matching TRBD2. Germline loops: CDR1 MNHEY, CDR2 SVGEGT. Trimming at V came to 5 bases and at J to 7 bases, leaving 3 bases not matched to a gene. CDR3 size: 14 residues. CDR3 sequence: CASSTTSGGNEQFF. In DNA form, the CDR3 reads TGTGCCAGCAGTACGACTAGCGGGGGAAATGAGCAGTTCTTC.

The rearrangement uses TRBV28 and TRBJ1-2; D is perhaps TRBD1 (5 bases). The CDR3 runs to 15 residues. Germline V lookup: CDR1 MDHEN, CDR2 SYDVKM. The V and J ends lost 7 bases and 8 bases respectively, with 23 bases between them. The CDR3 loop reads CASNQFGGEIPGYTF. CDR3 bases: TGTGCCAGCAACCAGTTTGGGGGGGAAATTCCGGGCTACACCTTC.

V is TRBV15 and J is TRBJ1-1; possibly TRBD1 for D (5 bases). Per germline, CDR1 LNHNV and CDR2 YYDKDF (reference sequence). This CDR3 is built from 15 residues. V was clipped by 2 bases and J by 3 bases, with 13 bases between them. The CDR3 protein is CATSRSAGKDTEAFF. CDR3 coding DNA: TGTGCCACCAGCAGATCCGCAGGGAAGGACACTGAAGCTTTCTTT.

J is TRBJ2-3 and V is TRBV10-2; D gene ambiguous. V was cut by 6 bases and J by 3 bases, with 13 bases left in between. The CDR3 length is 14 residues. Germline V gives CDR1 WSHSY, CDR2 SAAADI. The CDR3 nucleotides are TGCGCCAGCAGCGTACTGCCCGTTACAGATACGCAGTATTTT. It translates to CASSVLPVTDTQYF.

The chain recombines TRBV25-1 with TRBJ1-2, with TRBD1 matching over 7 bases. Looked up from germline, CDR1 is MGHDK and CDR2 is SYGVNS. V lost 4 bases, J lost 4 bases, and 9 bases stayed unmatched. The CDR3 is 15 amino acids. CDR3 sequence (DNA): TGTGCCAGCAGTGCACCATACAGGGGAGGCTATGGCTACACCTTC. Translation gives CASSAPYRGGYGYTF.

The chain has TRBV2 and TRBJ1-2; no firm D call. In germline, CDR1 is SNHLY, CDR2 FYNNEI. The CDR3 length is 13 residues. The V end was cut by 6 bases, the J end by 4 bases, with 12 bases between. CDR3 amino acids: CASRLTEVYGYTF. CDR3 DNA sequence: TGTGCCAGCAGATTGACGGAGGTCTATGGCTACACCTTC.

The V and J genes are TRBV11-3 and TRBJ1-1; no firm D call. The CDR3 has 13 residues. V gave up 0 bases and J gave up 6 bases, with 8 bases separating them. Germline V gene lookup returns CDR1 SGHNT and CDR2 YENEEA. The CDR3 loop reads CASSLDRVSEAFF. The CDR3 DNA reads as TGTGCCAGCAGCTTAGATCGTGTATCTGAAGCTTTCTTT.

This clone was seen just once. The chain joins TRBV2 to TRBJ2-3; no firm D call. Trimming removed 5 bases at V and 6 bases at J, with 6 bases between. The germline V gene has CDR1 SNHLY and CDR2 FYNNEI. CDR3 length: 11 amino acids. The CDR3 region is CASSNADTQYF. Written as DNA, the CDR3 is TGTGCCAGCAGTAACGCGGATACGCAGTATTTT.

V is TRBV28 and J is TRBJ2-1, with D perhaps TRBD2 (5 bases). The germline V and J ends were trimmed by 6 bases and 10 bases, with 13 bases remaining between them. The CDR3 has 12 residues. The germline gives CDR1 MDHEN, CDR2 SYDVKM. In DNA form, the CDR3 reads TGTGCCAGCAGCCAATACGGGGTCGAGCAGTTCTTC. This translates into CASSQYGVEQFF.

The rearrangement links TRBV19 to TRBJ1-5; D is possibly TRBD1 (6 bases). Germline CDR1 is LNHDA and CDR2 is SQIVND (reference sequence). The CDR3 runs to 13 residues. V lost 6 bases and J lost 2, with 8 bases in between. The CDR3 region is CASSAGGNQPQHF. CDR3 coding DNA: TGTGCCAGTAGCGCAGGGGGCAATCAGCCCCAGCATTTT.

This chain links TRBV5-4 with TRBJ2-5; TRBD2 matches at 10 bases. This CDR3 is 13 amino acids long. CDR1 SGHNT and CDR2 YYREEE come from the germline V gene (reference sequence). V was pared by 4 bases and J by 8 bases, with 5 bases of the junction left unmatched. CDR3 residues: CASSTSGAGTQYF. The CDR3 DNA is TGTGCCAGCAGCACTAGCGGGGCTGGTACCCAGTACTTC.

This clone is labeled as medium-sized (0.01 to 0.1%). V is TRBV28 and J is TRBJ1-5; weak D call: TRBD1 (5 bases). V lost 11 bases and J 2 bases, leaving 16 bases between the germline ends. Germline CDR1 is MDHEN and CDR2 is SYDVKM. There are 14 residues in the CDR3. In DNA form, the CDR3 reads TGTGCCGCCTCCGACAGCATCGGCAATCAGCCCCAGCATTTT. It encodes CAASDSIGNQPQHF.

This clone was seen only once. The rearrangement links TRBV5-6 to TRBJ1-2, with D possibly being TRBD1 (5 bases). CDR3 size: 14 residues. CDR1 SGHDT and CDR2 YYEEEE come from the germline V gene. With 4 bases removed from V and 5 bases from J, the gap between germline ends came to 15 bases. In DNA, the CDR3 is TGTGCCAGCAGCCCGGACAAAGGGCTATATGGCTACACCTTC. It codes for CASSPDKGLYGYTF.

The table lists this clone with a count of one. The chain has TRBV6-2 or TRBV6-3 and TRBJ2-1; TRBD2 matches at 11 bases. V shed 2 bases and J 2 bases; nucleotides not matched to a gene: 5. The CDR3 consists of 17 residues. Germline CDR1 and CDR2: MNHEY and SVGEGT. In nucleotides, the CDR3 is TGTGCCAGCAGTTACACTAGCGGGAGATTGACCTACAATGAGCAGTTCTTC. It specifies CASSYTSGRLTYNEQFF.

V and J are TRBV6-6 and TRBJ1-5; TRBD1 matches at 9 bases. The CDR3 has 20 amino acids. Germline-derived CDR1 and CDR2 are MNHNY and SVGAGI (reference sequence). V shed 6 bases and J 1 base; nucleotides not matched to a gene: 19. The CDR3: CASSADRGVSSGKSNQPQHF. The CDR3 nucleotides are TGTGCCAGCAGCGCGGACAGGGGAGTGTCAAGCGGGAAAAGCAATCAGCCCCAGCATTTT.

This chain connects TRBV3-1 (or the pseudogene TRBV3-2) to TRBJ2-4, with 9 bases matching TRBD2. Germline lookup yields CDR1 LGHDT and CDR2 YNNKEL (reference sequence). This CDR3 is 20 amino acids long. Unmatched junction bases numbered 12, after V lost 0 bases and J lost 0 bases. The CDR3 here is CASSQERISGGFVAKNIQYF. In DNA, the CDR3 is TGTGCCAGCAGCCAAGAAAGAATAAGCGGGGGGTTCGTAGCCAAAAACATTCAGTACTTC.

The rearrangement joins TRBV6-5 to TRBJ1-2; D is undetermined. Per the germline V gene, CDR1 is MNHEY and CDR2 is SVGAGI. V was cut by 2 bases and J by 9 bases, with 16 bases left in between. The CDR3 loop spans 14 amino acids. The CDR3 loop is CASSYTAGGLSYTF. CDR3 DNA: TGTGCCAGCAGTTACACCGCGGGAGGGTTGAGCTACACCTTC.

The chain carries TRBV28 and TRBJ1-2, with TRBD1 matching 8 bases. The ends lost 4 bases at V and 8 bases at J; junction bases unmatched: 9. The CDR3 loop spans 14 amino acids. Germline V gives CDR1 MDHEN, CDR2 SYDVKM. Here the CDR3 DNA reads TGTGCCAGCAGTTCCTGGACAGGGAGGCCGGGCTACACCTTC. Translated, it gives CASSSWTGRPGYTF.

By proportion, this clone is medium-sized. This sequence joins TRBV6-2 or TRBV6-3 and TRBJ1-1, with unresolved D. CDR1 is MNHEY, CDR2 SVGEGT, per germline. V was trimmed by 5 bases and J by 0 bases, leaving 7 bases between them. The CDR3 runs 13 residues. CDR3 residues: CASSLNMNTEAFF. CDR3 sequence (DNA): TGTGCCAGCAGTCTCAACATGAACACTGAAGCTTTCTTT.

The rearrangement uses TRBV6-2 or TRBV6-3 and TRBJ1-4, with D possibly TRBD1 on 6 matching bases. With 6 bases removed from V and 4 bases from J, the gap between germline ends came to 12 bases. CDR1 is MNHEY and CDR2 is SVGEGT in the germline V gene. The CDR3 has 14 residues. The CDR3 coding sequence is TGTGCCAGCAGCCTAACAGGGATTAATGAAAAACTGTTTTTT. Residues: CASSLTGINEKLFF.

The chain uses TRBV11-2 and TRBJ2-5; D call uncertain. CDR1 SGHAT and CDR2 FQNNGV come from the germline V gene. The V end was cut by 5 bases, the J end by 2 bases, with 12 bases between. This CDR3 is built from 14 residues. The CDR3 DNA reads TGTGCCAGCAGCCCTGTCCAGTCACAAGAGACCCAGTACTTC. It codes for CASSPVQSQETQYF.

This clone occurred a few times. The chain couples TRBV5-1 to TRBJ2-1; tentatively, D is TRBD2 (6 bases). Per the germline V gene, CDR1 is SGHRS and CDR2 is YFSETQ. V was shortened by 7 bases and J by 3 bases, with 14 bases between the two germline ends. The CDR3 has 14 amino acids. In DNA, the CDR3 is TGCGCCAGCTCCCGGGAGTTTAGCTACAATGAGCAGTTCTTC. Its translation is CASSREFSYNEQFF. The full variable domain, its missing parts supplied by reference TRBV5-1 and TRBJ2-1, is KAGVTQTPRYLIKTRGQQVTLSCSPISGHRSVSWYQQTPGQGLQFLFEYFSETQRNKGNFPGRFSGRQFSNSRSEMNVSTLELGDSALYLCASSREFSYNEQFFGPGTRLTVL.

As DNA, the CDR3 is TGTGCCAGTAGTACTCCCGGAGTGGGAGTTGGAGAGCAGTACTTC. Encoded protein: CASSTPGVGVGEQYF. This chain links TRBV19 with TRBJ2-7, with a weak D call TRBD2 (5 bases). CDR1 is LNHDA, CDR2 SQIVND, per germline (reference sequence). The CDR3 length is 15 residues. Trimming shortened V by 4 bases and J by 7 bases, and 20 bases separated the two germline ends.

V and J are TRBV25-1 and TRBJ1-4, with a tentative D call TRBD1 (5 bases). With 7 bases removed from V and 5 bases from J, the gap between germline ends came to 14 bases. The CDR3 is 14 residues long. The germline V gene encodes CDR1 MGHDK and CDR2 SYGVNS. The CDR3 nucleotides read TGTGCCAGCACCCAGTGGGGCCAAAATGAAAAACTGTTTTTT. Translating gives CASTQWGQNEKLFF.

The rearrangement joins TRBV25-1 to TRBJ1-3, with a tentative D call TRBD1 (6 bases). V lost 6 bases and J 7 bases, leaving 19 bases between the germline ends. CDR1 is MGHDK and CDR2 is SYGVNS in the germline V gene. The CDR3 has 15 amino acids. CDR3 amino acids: CASSLPGERSNTIYF. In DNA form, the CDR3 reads TGTGCCAGCAGCTTGCCAGGGGAAAGGAGCAACACCATATATTTT.